This T cell receptor (beta chain) originates from a study of control samples from healthy donors and cancer patients (dated by TCRdb to 2019 to 2021). CDR1 and CDR2 (LNHDA, SQIVND) derive from the germline V gene (reference sequence). From the cysteine through the phenylalanine, the CDR3 covers 14 amino acids. Just CDR3 DNA is preserved here, 42 bases in frame from base 1. For this chain, trimming is 5 bases at the V end and 8 bases at the J end, and the number of junction bases without a gene match is 5. Remarks on this clone: Its antigen remains undetermined. No qualities accompany the bases; no much larger clone lies one base away.

Receptor amplification or capture employed the immunoSEQ multiplex PCR assay. The immuneACCESS repertoire file appears here via TCRdb, limited to in-frame rearrangements. These files lack a portion of the clones; in checked studies, under half of the deficit traces to unresolved V genes, and the cause of the others is not known. This sample holds around 140,000 clones; around 90% were observed only once. The top ten clones comprise around 2.3% of the sample. The rearrangement joined TRBV19 to TRBJ2-3, with TRBD1 identical over 12 junction bases. The sample consisted of blood. This receptor was identified in a man aged 40-49 years in good health. The sequence in DNA is TGTGCCAGTAGTGGGACAGGGGGCTTAGGTACGCAGTATTTT. Translated, it gives CASSGTGGLGTQYF.